This TCR beta chain was recovered during a study of breast tumors, draining lymph nodes, adjacent tissues. Study-wide points: Tumors had less TCR diversity than lymph nodes, more than nontumor tissue.

TCRdb analysed the multiplex PCR reads with MiXCR anew, one entry per CDR3 protein. Found here are about 31,000 distinct CDR3 sequences, approximately 57% of them singletons; the top ten hold 18%. Germline CDR1 reads DFQATT; CDR2 reads SNEGSKA (reference sequence). The CDR3 has 15 residues. V dropped 3 bases and J dropped 5; count of bases not matched to a gene: 10. Details on this clonotype: Antigen unknown.

The rearrangement uses TRBV20-1 and TRBJ2-7; 10 bases line up with TRBD2. The receptor was derived from a female donor with breast cancer. Some clones in this sample may be carry-over from other donors' samples. Material for sequencing was breast tumor tissue. CDR3: CSASDPSGRAHEQYF. In DNA, the CDR3 is TGCAGTGCTAGTGACCCTAGCGGGAGAGCCCACGAGCAGTACTTC.